This T cell receptor (beta chain) emerged from a study of CD8 T cells in Susac syndrome. The sequenced target, TCR beta, came from blood CD8+ and CD4+ T cells. Patients with stable or active relapsing-remitting disease, all of them treatment-naive, made up the multiple sclerosis controls. Through negative isolation, CD4+ and CD8+ T cells were obtained, while TEMRA cells were enriched using FACS. CDR3 length equals 14 residues. From germline, CDR1 is MNHEY and CDR2 SVGEGT. V lost 10 bases, J lost 3 bases, and 8 bases stayed unmatched. cDNA came from approximately 0.5 to 1 ug RNA primed by random hexamers. Multiplex immunoSEQ PCR targeted 54 Vbeta and 13 Jbeta TCR beta segments. One entry per CDR3 protein, called by TCRdb with MiXCR from the immunoSEQ multiplex PCR reads. The sample lists 330,000 or so distinct CDR3 sequences, roughly 90% seen once, with roughly 0.2% in the top ten.

The TCR sequence derives from a human donor with multiple sclerosis. The sequenced material came from CD8+ T cells from PBMCs. V gene TRBV6-2 or TRBV6-3 combines with J gene TRBJ2-1, with 8 bases fitting TRBD1. CDR3 amino acids: CATNRDRYYNEQFF. The CDR3 DNA reads TGTGCCACCAACCGGGACAGGTACTACAATGAGCAGTTCTTC.